This TCR beta chain was retrieved from a study of Ad26.COV2.S vaccination and SARS-CoV-2 variants. Study summary: The donor participated in the COV1001 trial, in its Ad26.COV2.S arm. The vaccine Ad26.COV2.S was put into the muscle once, or twice with 56 days between. Overall study findings and caveats: With respect to non-spike TCR breadth, vaccine and placebo recipients were similar.

Trimming took 4 bases from V and 7 from J, leaving 10 bases between them. Germline CDR1 is LGHDT and CDR2 is YNNKEL (reference sequence). This CDR3 has 13 amino acids. The repertoire was sequenced with immunoSEQ multiplex PCR; TCRdb's copy has only in-frame clones and lacks some. The sample holds around 380,000 clones; 70% to 90% are singletons and the top ten take roughly 3.2%. Treatment denoted: about 20 received Ad26.COV2.S at low or high dose, single or two shots; 5 received placebo; per-sample allocation not given. Vaccine and placebo recipients were sampled on day 63 after the first injection. Boston supplied an adult donor aged 18-55 years. The count of this clone is one. Antigen unknown.

This TCR was sampled from a person between 18 and 65 years old who received the Ad26.COV2.S COVID-19 vaccine or a placebo. The chain carries TRBV3-1 (or the pseudogene TRBV3-2) and TRBJ1-4, with D uncertain. This material consisted of peripheral blood, taken in a trial of Ad26.COV2.S vaccine versus placebo. DNA of the CDR3: TGTGCCAGCAGCCGGACGGCGGCTGAAAAACTGTTTTTT. Translating gives CASSRTAAEKLFF.